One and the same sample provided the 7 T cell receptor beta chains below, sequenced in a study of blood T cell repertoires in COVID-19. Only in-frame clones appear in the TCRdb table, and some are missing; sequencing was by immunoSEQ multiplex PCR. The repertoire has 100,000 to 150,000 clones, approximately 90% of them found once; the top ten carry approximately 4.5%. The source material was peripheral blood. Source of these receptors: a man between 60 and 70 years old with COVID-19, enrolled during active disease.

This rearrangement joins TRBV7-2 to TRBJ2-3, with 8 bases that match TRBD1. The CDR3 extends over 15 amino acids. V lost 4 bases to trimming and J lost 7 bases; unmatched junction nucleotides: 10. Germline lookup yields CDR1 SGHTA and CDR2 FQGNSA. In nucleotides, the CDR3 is TGTGCCAGCAGCTCCACAGGGGGGCTAATGTATACGCAGTATTTT. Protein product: CASSSTGGLMYTQYF.

As DNA, the CDR3 is TGTGCCAGCAGCCATCGTCAGGTGAACACTGAAGCTTTCTTT. It specifies CASSHRQVNTEAFF. The rearrangement joins TRBV14 to TRBJ1-1; no definite D call. This CDR3 has 14 amino acids. V was pared by 3 bases and J by 0 bases, with 8 bases between. CDR1 is SGHDN, CDR2 FVKESK, per germline. Variable domain in full (rest from reference TRBV14 and TRBJ1-1): EAGVTQFPSHSVIEKGQTVTLRCDPISGHDNLYWYRRVMGKEIKFLLHFVKESKQDESGMPNNRFLAERTGGTYSTLKVQPAELEDSGVYFCASSHRQVNTEAFFGQGTRLTVV.

Written as DNA, the CDR3 is TGTGCCAGCAGCGGACTAGCGGGGGGCGCGCAAGAGACCCAGTACTTC. Protein sequence: CASSGLAGGAQETQYF. The rearrangement uses TRBV9 and TRBJ2-5; 13 positions agree with TRBD2. The CDR3 spans 16 residues. From germline, CDR1 is SGDLS and CDR2 YYNGEE. With V trimmed by 3 bases and J by 2 bases, 4 bases remained unmatched.

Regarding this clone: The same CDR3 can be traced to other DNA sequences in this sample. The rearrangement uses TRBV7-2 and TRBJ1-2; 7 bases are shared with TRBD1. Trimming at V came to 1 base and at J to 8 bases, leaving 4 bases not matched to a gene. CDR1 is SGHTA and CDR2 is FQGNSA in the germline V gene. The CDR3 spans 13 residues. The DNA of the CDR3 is TGTGCCAGCAGCTTAGACAGGGGATACGGCTACACCTTC. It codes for CASSLDRGYGYTF.

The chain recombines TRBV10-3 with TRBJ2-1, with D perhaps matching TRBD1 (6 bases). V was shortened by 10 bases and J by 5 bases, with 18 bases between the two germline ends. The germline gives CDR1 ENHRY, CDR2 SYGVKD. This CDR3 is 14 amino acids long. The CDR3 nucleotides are TGTGCCACAGGGGCCAGGGTAAGGGACAATGAGCAGTTCTTC. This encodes CATGARVRDNEQFF.

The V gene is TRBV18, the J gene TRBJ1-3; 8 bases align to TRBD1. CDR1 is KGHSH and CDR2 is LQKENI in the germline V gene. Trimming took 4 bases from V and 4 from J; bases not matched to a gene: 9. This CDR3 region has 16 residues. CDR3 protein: CASSRQGKSIGNTIYF. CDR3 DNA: TGTGCCAGCTCACGACAGGGGAAATCAATAGGAAACACCATATATTTT. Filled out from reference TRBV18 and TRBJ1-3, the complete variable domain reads NAGVMQNPRHLVRRRGQEARLRCSPMKGHSHVYWYRQLPEEGLKFMVYLQKENIIDESGMPKERFSAEFPKEGPSILRIQQVVRGDSAAYFCASSRQGKSIGNTIYFGEGSWLTVV.

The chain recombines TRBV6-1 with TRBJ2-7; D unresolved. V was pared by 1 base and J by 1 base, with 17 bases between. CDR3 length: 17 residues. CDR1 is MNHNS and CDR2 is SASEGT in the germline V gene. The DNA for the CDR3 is TGTGCCAGCAGTGAAGGAGGTAGAAAGACCCTATCCTACGAGCAGTACTTC. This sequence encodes CASSEGGRKTLSYEQYF.